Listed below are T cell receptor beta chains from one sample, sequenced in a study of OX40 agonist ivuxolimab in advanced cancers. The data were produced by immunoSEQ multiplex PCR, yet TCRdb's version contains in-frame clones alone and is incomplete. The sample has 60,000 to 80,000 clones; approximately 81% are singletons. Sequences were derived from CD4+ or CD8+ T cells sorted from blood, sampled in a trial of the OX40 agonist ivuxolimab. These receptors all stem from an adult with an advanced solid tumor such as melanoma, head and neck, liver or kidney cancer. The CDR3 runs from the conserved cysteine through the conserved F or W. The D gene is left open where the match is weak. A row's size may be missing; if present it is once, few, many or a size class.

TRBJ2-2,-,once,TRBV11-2,TGCGACCTAGGGGGGGGGCAAACCCCTACGTTAGGGGAGCTGTTTTTT,CDLGGGQTPTLGELFF
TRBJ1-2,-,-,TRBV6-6,TGTGCCAGCAGCTTAACAGGCTTAGAAGGCTACACCTTC,CASSLTGLEGYTF
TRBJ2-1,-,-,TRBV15,TGTGCCACCAGCAAACCCCGGGGGTACAATGAGCAGTTCTTC,CATSKPRGYNEQFF
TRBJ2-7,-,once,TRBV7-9,TGTGCTAGCCAGGGGAGCTCCTACGAGCAGTACTTC,CASQGSSYEQYF
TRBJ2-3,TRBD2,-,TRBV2,TGTGCCAGCAGGAGGACGGGGGGGATAGATACGCAGTATTTT,CASRRTGGIDTQYF
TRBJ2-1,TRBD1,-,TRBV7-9,TGTGCCAGCAGCGGGGACAGCTCCAGGGGGAATGAGCAGTTCTTC,CASSGDSSRGNEQFF
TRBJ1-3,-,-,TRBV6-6,TGTGCCAGCAGTTATGGTGGGGCAGCAAACACCATATATTTT,CASSYGGAANTIYF
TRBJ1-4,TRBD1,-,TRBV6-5,TGTGCCAGCAGCCGCGGACAGGGGAATGAAAAACTGTTTTTT,CASSRGQGNEKLFF
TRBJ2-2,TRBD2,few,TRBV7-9,TGTGCCAGCAGCGCTACTAGCGTCCCCACCGGGGAGCTGTTTTTT,CASSATSVPTGELFF
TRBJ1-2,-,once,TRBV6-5,TGTGCCAGCAGTTACTCGTTGAACGGCGACTATGGCTACACCTTC,CASSYSLNGDYGYTF
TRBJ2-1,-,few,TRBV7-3,TGTGCCAGCAGCTTAACTGGTGCGAGAGGACACCTCAATGAGCAGTTCTTC,CASSLTGARGHLNEQFF
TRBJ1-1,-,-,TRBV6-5,TGTGCCACGCAGGAGGGGGGGGAGAACACTGAAGCTTTCTTT,CATQEGGENTEAFF
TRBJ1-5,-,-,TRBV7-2,TGTGCCAGCCAAGGGGGACGGGGCAATCAGCCCCAGCATTTT,CASQGGRGNQPQHF
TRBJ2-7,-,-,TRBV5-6,TGTGCCAGCAGCTTGGCTGCGCTGGCGACCTACGAGCAGTACTTC,CASSLAALATYEQYF
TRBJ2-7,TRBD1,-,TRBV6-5,TGTGCCAGCAGTGCAGAACAGGGGCAGACCTACGAGCAGTACTTC,CASSAEQGQTYEQYF
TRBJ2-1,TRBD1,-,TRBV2,TGTGCCAGCAGACCCCGGGACAGGCAGGACAATGAGCAGTTCTTC,CASRPRDRQDNEQFF
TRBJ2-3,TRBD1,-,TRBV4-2,TGTGCCAGCAGCCAACGAGGGGGCGGAGGGACAGGGGGATTAGATACGCAGTATTTT,CASSQRGGGGTGGLDTQYF
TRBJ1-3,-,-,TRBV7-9,TGTGCCAGCAGCTTAGACAGCTACTCTGGAAACACCATATATTTT,CASSLDSYSGNTIYF
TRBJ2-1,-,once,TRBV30,TGTGCCGTCATTAACTTTATTAGTAATGAGCAGTTCTTC,CAVINFISNEQFF
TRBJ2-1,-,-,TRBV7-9,TGTGCCAGCAGCACCCGATGGGGCAATGAGCAGTTCTTC,CASSTRWGNEQFF
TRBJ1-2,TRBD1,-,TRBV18,TGTGCCAGCTCAGCCTATTCGGACAGGCTGGTGGTCGTTGGCTACACCTTC,CASSAYSDRLVVVGYTF
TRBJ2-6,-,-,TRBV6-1,TGTGCCAGCAGTGAAGCTAGCTCTGGGGCCAACGTCCTGACTTTC,CASSEASSGANVLTF
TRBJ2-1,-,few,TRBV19,TGTGCCAGTAGTATCATGGCGGGGGCCTCCTACAATGAGCAGTTCTTC,CASSIMAGASYNEQFF
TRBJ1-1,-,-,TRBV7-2,TGTGCCAGCAGCATTACAGGGAACACTGAAGCTTTCTTT,CASSITGNTEAFF
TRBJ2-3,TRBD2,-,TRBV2,TGTGCCAGCCTGACCGAGCGGGGGGGAACGACGCAGTATTTT,CASLTERGGTTQYF
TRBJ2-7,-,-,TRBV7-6,TGTGCCAGCAGCCCAAGACAGTCCTACGAGCAGTACTTC,CASSPRQSYEQYF
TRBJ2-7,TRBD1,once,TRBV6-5,TGTGCCAGCAGTTTTTCCCGGGACAGCTACGAGCAGTACTTC,CASSFSRDSYEQYF
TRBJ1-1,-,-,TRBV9,TGTGCCAGCAGCGTGTCTCCGACAGGAATGAACACTGAAGCTTTCTTT,CASSVSPTGMNTEAFF
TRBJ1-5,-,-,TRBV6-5,TGTGCCAGCAGTAAGAGAGGTTCTCAGCCCCAGCATTTT,CASSKRGSQPQHF
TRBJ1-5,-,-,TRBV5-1,TGCGCCAGCAGCTTGGAGGGGCGGGAGAGCAATCAGCCCCAGCATTTT,CASSLEGRESNQPQHF
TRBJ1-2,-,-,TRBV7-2,TGTGCCAGCAGTTCCCGCAGTCGTGGCTATGGCTACACCTTC,CASSSRSRGYGYTF
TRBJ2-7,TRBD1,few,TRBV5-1,TGCGCCAGCAGTCAACGGGACAGGGTGCACGAGCAGTACTTC,CASSQRDRVHEQYF
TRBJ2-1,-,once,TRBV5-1,TGCGCCAGCAGTTTCGCAGGGTACGATGAGCAGTTCTTC,CASSFAGYDEQFF
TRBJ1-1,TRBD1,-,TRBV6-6,TGTGCCAGCAGTCTGAAAGGGGGCGGGAACACTGAAGCTTTCTTT,CASSLKGGGNTEAFF
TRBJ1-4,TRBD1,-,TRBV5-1,TGCGCCAGCAGCTCCGGGACAGGGGATGAAAAACTGTTTTTT,CASSSGTGDEKLFF
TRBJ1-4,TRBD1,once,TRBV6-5,TGTGCCAGCAGTTTAGGACAGGGAGGCGTTGAAAAACTGTTTTTT,CASSLGQGGVEKLFF
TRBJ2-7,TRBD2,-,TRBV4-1,TGCGCCAGCAGCCAAACGGGGACTAGCATAACCTACGAGCAGTACTTC,CASSQTGTSITYEQYF
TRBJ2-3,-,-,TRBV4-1,TGCGCCAGCAGCCCGCTAGACGGGGCAGATACGCAGTATTTT,CASSPLDGADTQYF
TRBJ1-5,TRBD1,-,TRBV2,TGTGCCAGCAGTGAAGAACAGACAGGGGGACAGCCCCAGCATTTT,CASSEEQTGGQPQHF
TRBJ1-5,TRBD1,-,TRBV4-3,TGCGCCAGCAGCCAAGATATGGGACAGAAAAATCAGCCCCAGCATTTT,CASSQDMGQKNQPQHF
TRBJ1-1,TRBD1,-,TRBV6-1,TGTGCCAGCAGCCTCGGGACAGGGAACACTGAAGCTTTCTTT,CASSLGTGNTEAFF
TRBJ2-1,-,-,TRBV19,TGTGCCAGTAGTACCAACTCCTACAATGAGCAGTTCTTC,CASSTNSYNEQFF
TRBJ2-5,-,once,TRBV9,TGTGCCAGCAGCTTGCTCGCGGGCGGGGAAGGGGAGACCCAGTACTTC,CASSLLAGGEGETQYF
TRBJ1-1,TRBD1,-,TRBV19,TGTGCCAGTAGCAAACCTAATCTCCCGGGACAGCTGTTCACTGAAGCTTTCTTT,CASSKPNLPGQLFTEAFF